These T cell receptor beta chains were read from a single sample in a study of blood T cells in healthy people across ages. One entry per CDR3 protein results from TCRdb running MiXCR on the 5' RACE reads. The table has some 640,000 distinct CDR3 sequences, 45% to 50% seen once; the top ten hold 25% to 35%. The source material was blood. These receptors all stem from a woman in her sixties or seventies in good health. Each CDR3 is given with its conserved first and last residue.

TRBJ1-2,TRBV3-1,CASSHTYGYTF
TRBJ2-1,TRBV6-2/TRBV6-3,CASSNWNEQFF
TRBJ2-5,TRBV5-6,CASSPKWQGGETQYF
TRBJ2-5,TRBV29-1,CSVKRQFEETQYF
TRBJ2-1,TRBV5-1,CASSLAVVDEQFF
TRBJ2-1,TRBV4-1,CASSLGGSLSYNEQFF
TRBJ2-1,TRBV5-1,CASSFGASGTNEQFF
TRBJ1-2,TRBV7-2,CASSLTGESYGYTF
TRBJ2-1,TRBV9,CASSPPGAGGPYNEQFF
TRBJ2-3,TRBV7-9,CASSPTRASTDTQYF
TRBJ1-4,TRBV20-1,CSARVTLSEKLFF
TRBJ1-1,TRBV5-1,CASSLQGGNTGAFF
TRBJ2-3,TRBV11-1,CASSLGRGELDTQYF
TRBJ1-2,TRBV4-3,CASSQGTAFNYGYTF
TRBJ2-1,TRBV4-3,CASSQDPSGRVGAYNEQFF
TRBJ2-7,TRBV5-1,CASSLDGSFYEQYF
TRBJ2-5,TRBV27,CASSVQGVETQYF
TRBJ2-3,TRBV25-1,CASSGRSWGQGTDTQYF
TRBJ2-5,TRBV6-6,CASGGRETQYF
TRBJ1-2,TRBV7-3,CASSFTNYYGYTF
TRBJ1-4,TRBV7-2,CASSLIVGMPTNEKLFF
TRBJ2-2,TRBV28,CASSSPLRQGASGELFF
TRBJ2-5,TRBV6-5,CASSELAGNNEQYF
TRBJ2-3,TRBV7-2,CASSLRPGGGDTQYF
TRBJ1-2,TRBV7-2,CASSSAGGTNGYTF
TRBJ2-7,TRBV20-1,CSARDLKRASYEQYF
TRBJ1-2,TRBV20-1,CSATGVGGYTF
TRBJ2-1,TRBV19,CASSSKQGGLREQFF
TRBJ1-1,TRBV7-3,CASSLHPNTEAFF
TRBJ2-7,TRBV7-2,CASSWDRGAYEQYF
.,TRBV12-3/TRBV12-4,CASSFRPGLAGTRSYNEQYF
TRBJ1-2,TRBV29-1,CSVERTGGFSSYGYTF
TRBJ1-5,TRBV15,CATSRGENNQSQHF
TRBJ2-1,TRBV27,CASTTGGLNNEQFF
TRBJ1-1,TRBV27,CASSLSWGVGTEAFF
TRBJ2-7,TRBV29-1,CSVAQGPRSYEQYF
TRBJ2-4,TRBV28,CASSLAGNAKNIQYF
TRBJ1-2,TRBV3-1,CASSQTGTGGYTF
.,TRBV6-5,CASSNGPLSDEQYF
TRBJ1-2,TRBV6-5,CANSYGGLHYGYTF
TRBJ1-1,TRBV7-2,CASSVRKGVSEAFF
TRBJ1-2,TRBV6-5,CASSYAPTGSRGYTF
TRBJ2-1,TRBV18,CASSRRDRPNNEQFF
TRBJ1-5,TRBV6-2/TRBV6-3,CASRPGQESNQPQHF
TRBJ1-1,TRBV11-2,CASSSHSTEAFF
TRBJ2-1,TRBV5-1,CASSLVADPYNEQFF
TRBJ2-1,TRBV24-1,CATSEPPGQGAHNEQFF
TRBJ2-7,TRBV7-2,CASSLATGACEQYF